These 18 T cell receptor beta chains originate from one sample sequenced in a study of cytomegalovirus exposure and HLA in healthy donors. The PCR contained 60 Vbeta and 13 Jbeta primers. Clones were sequenced by immunoSEQ multiplex PCR, and TCRdb holds only the in-frame ones, with some missing. Of some 140,000 clones listed, roughly three quarters are singletons. The sample consisted of PBMCs. These receptors all come from a man aged 25 to 40 in good health and CMV-seronegative.

The chain has TRBV5-1 and TRBJ1-4; possible D gene TRBD1, 5 bases. The CDR3 loop spans 14 amino acids. Germline V gene lookup returns CDR1 SGHRS and CDR2 YFSETQ. The V end lost 0 bases, the J end lost 3 bases, and 6 bases lay between the germline ends. Here the CDR3 reads CASSLGRANEKLFF. The CDR3 region has the DNA TGCGCCAGCAGCTTGGGCAGGGCTAATGAAAAACTGTTTTTT.

The chain joins TRBV7-9 to TRBJ1-1; tentative D call: TRBD1 (6 bases). CDR3 length equals 11 residues. Trimming cost V 5 bases and J 7 bases, with 8 bases left between them. Germline CDR1 reads SEHNR; CDR2 reads FQNEAQ (reference sequence). The CDR3, as DNA: TGTGCCAGCAGCCAGGACAGTGAAGCTTTCTTT. It codes for CASSQDSEAFF.

V is TRBV29-1 and J is TRBJ2-3; 8 bases map to TRBD2. This CDR3 contains 16 residues. Germline V gene data show CDR1 as SQVTM and CDR2 as ANQGSEA. V was clipped by 3 bases and J by 2 bases; unmatched bases: 10. The CDR3 is CSVDELERGITDTQYF. The CDR3 coding sequence is TGCAGCGTTGACGAACTAGAGCGGGGGATCACAGATACGCAGTATTTT.

The chain uses TRBV29-1 and TRBJ2-3; D might be TRBD2 (5 bases). Germline CDR1 SQVTM, CDR2 ANQGSEA. The V and J ends lost 4 bases and 5 bases respectively, with 7 bases between them. The CDR3 covers 11 residues. The CDR3 here is CSVGTQDTQYF. The CDR3 nucleotides are TGCAGCGTTGGGACTCAAGATACGCAGTATTTT.

As to this clone: Germline is not matched at one junction end, which may reflect a read error. The rearrangement uses TRBV7-9 and TRBJ1-2, with D perhaps TRBD1 (6 bases). The CDR3 is 11 residues long. Germline CDR1 and CDR2: SEHNR and FQNEAQ (reference sequence). This chain's CDR3 is CASSLETGRAF. CDR3 in DNA: TGTGCCAGCAGCTTAGAAACAGGGCGGGCCTTC.

The chain has TRBV5-1 and TRBJ2-7, with 9 bases lining up with TRBD1. CDR1 is SGHRS and CDR2 is YFSETQ in the germline V gene. The CDR3 extends over 15 amino acids. Trimming took 0 bases from V and 3 from J; bases not matched to a gene: 4. This CDR3 is CASSLAPTGGYEQYF. The CDR3 coding sequence is TGCGCCAGCAGCTTGGCCCCGACAGGGGGCTACGAGCAGTACTTC.

This clone was seen a handful of times. This chain connects TRBV30 to TRBJ1-2, with 7 bases aligning to TRBD1. Looked up from germline, CDR1 is GTSNPN and CDR2 is SVGIG (reference sequence). Trimming cost V 3 bases and J 2 bases; bases outside gene matches: 3. CDR3 length equals 13 residues. The CDR3 nucleotides read TGTGCCTGGAGCACGGGACAGAACTATGGCTACACCTTC. It codes for CAWSTGQNYGYTF.

The rearrangement joins TRBV5-1 to TRBJ2-4; D is perhaps TRBD2 (6 bases). Germline lookup yields CDR1 SGHRS and CDR2 YFSETQ. The V gene lost 3 bases and the J gene lost 8 bases, with 12 bases spanning the gap. The CDR3 is made up of 13 amino acids. This CDR3 is CASSSAGGYIQYF. The CDR3 nucleotides read TGCGCCAGCAGCTCGGCCGGGGGTTACATTCAGTACTTC.

The J gene is TRBJ2-1, the V gene TRBV9; no firm D call. The CDR3 runs to 15 residues. Germline CDR1 SGDLS, CDR2 YYNGEE. Trimming removed 0 bases from V and 5 bases from J, with 12 bases in between. The CDR3 DNA sequence: TGTGCCAGCAGCGTAGCTCCGTCGTCTAACAATGAGCAGTTCTTC. Translated: CASSVAPSSNNEQFF. Filled out from reference TRBV9 and TRBJ2-1, the complete variable domain reads DSGVTQTPKHLITATGQRVTLRCSPRSGDLSVYWYQQSLDQGLQFLIQYYNGEERAKGNILERFSAQQFPDLHSELNLSSLELGDSALYFCASSVAPSSNNEQFFGPGTRLTVL.

The rearrangement links TRBV2 to TRBJ2-3; D is possibly TRBD1 (6 bases). Germline lookup yields CDR1 SNHLY and CDR2 FYNNEI. V lost 6 bases, J lost 6 bases, and 25 bases lay in between. The CDR3 covers 17 residues. This chain's CDR3 is CASSEWSAGTRPDTQYF. The CDR3 DNA is TGTGCCAGCAGCGAGTGGTCGGCCGGGACACGGCCGGATACGCAGTATTTT.

The rearrangement joins TRBV19 to TRBJ2-7, with 7 bases fitting TRBD1. Looked up from germline, CDR1 is LNHDA and CDR2 is SQIVND (reference sequence). The V gene end was trimmed by 7 bases and the J gene end by 1 base; junction bases not matched to a gene: 10. The CDR3 totals 15 residues. The CDR3 sequence: CASNQGTEESYEQYF. CDR3 sequence (DNA): TGTGCCAGTAACCAGGGGACAGAAGAATCCTACGAGCAGTACTTC.

This clone turned up a few times. The CDR3 reads CASLTGPASYEQYF. DNA of the CDR3: TGTGCCAGCCTCACGGGTCCGGCCTCCTACGAGCAGTACTTC. The V gene is TRBV28, the J gene TRBJ2-5; D unclear. The better agreement between TRBJ2-7 and the DNA end casts doubt on the J call. Germline CDR1 MDHEN, CDR2 SYDVKM. CDR3 size: 14 residues.

This clone was seen a handful of times. This chain joins TRBV12-5 and TRBJ2-3; possibly TRBD2 for D (6 bases). V lost 4 bases and J 1 base, leaving 15 bases between the germline ends. CDR1 is LGHNT, CDR2 FRNRAP, per germline. The CDR3 extends over 16 amino acids. This chain's CDR3 is CASGSAGGRRTDTQYF. The CDR3 DNA reads TGTGCTAGTGGTTCCGCCGGGGGAAGACGCACAGATACGCAGTATTTT.

The chain links TRBV27 to TRBJ1-1, with D hard to call. Germline-derived CDR1 and CDR2 are MNHEY and SMNVEV (reference sequence). Between the trimmed V and J ends, which lost 2 bases and 1 base, there was a span of 11 bases. The CDR3 is 15 residues long. The CDR3 protein is CASSLRGAQNTEAFF. The CDR3 nucleotides read TGTGCCAGCAGTTTACGGGGAGCCCAGAACACTGAAGCTTTCTTT.

The chain couples TRBV27 to TRBJ2-7; 9 bases fit TRBD1. This CDR3 contains 16 residues. Germline loops: CDR1 MNHEY, CDR2 SMNVEV (reference sequence). J lost 1 base, V lost 6 bases, and 10 bases had no gene match. The DNA for the CDR3 is TGTGCCAGCAGCTACTCCGGGACAGGGTTGTCCTACGAGCAGTACTTC. Amino acids: CASSYSGTGLSYEQYF.

V is TRBV6-1 and J is TRBJ2-5, with TRBD2 matching 8 bases. The DNA end is a closer match to TRBJ2-7, so the J assignment may be wrong. The CDR3 totals 14 residues. Germline V CDR1 and CDR2: MNHNS, SASEGT. As DNA, the CDR3 is TGTGCCCTACGAGGGGCGGGAGGTACCTACGAGCAGTACTTC. The encoded protein is CALRGAGGTYEQYF.

The chain recombines TRBV6-1 with TRBJ1-2, with 8 nucleotides matching TRBD1. The V gene's germline CDR1 is MNHNS and CDR2 SASEGT. V lost 6 bases to trimming and J lost 1 base; unmatched junction nucleotides: 7. CDR3 length equals 15 residues. The CDR3 nucleotides are TGTGCCAGCAGAGCGGACAGGGTCGGTAACTATGGCTACACCTTC. It is translated as CASRADRVGNYGYTF.

The chain uses TRBV30 and TRBJ1-2, with TRBD1 identical over 9 bases. The CDR3 is made up of 14 amino acids. The germline CDR1 and CDR2 sequences are GTSNPN and SVGIG (reference sequence). Germline trimming cut 2 bases from V and 4 bases from J; bases unmatched to any gene: 5. Here the CDR3 reads CAWSRTGGSYGYTF. Here the CDR3 DNA reads TGTGCCTGGAGTAGAACAGGGGGCAGCTATGGCTACACCTTC.